This T cell receptor (beta chain) was retrieved from a study of T cells of healthy individuals. One entry per CDR3 protein results from TCRdb running MiXCR on the 5' RACE reads. Among roughly 76,000 distinct CDR3 sequences listed, approximately 4.8% were seen once. This CDR3 region has 17 residues. V was clipped by 3 bases and J by 0 bases, with 14 bases between them. Germline V gives CDR1 MGHRA, CDR2 YSYEKL. The chain links TRBV4-1 to TRBJ1-4, with D possibly matching TRBD1 (5 bases). The source is a female donor in good health. The CDR3 sequence is CASSHAGTRATNEKLFF. The CDR3 region has the DNA TGCGCCAGCAGCCATGCCGGGACCAGGGCAACTAATGAAAAACTGTTTTTT.